This T cell receptor beta chain came from a study of blood T cell repertoires in COVID-19. Looking at the study overall: Sites in the United States, Italy and Spain provided acute and convalescent COVID-19 samples. T cells, B-cell-depleted T cells, or PBMCs provided the cDNA or gDNA that served as material.

In the original workflow: Amplification of reference gene primers was used by the study to estimate nucleated cell counts. TCRdb's copy holds only in-frame clones and misses some; the assay was immunoSEQ multiplex PCR. D and trimming were read from the DNA, whereas the V and J calls and clone size are those reported in that table. The sample holds some 150,000 clones; roughly 89% are singletons and the top ten take 1.6%. This CDR3 region has 16 residues. Trimming cost V 4 bases and J 3 bases; bases outside gene matches: 13. Germline CDR1 GTSNPN, CDR2 SVGIG (reference sequence). Sequenced: peripheral blood. The V and J genes are TRBV30 and TRBJ1-2; 8 bases are shared with TRBD1. This TCR was sampled from a woman aged 45-65 years with acute or convalescent COVID-19. The CDR3, as DNA: TGTGCCTGGACCCCCGGGACAGGCCTCCTCGACTATGGCTACACCTTC. Protein product: CAWTPGTGLLDYGYTF.